These 27 T cell receptor beta chains were all obtained from the same sample, sequenced in a study of OX40 agonist ivuxolimab in advanced cancers. The repertoire was sequenced with immunoSEQ multiplex PCR; TCRdb's copy has only in-frame clones and lacks some. This sample has approximately 41,000 clones, with 89% found just once. This specimen consisted of CD4+ or CD8+ T cells sorted from blood, obtained in a trial of the OX40 agonist ivuxolimab. The receptors here all came from an adult with an advanced solid tumor such as melanoma, head and neck, liver or kidney cancer.

The chain has TRBV5-4 and TRBJ1-3; no definite D call. The ends were cut back, 3 bases at V and 7 bases at J, with 14 bases in the middle. Germline CDR1 SGHNT, CDR2 YYREEE (reference sequence). The CDR3 sequence is 14 residues long. CDR3 in DNA: TGTGCCAGCAGCTCGTGGATCCGACGGAACACCATATATTTT. Amino acids: CASSSWIRRNTIYF. Looking up the rest from reference TRBV5-4 and TRBJ1-3 gives the full variable domain: ETGVTQSPTHLIKTRGQQVTLRCSSQSGHNTVSWYQQALGQGPQFIFQYYREEENGRGNFPPRFSGLQFPNYSSELNVNALELDDSALYLCASSSWIRRNTIYFGEGSWLTVV.

The chain couples TRBV29-1 to TRBJ2-1, with 7 bases that match TRBD2. This CDR3 is 22 amino acids long. Trimming cost V 3 bases and J 0 bases; bases outside gene matches: 26. From germline, CDR1 is SQVTM and CDR2 ANQGSEA. Written as DNA, the CDR3 is TGCAGCGTTGACTGGAGGGGCAGGGAGGGTCATACCGCAAGGAGCTCCTACAATGAGCAGTTCTTC. It translates to CSVDWRGREGHTARSSYNEQFF.

The genes are TRBV5-1 and TRBJ2-2; D may match TRBD1 or TRBD2 (5 bases each). The V gene lost 4 bases and the J gene lost 2 bases, with 18 bases spanning the gap. Germline values: CDR1 SGHRS, CDR2 YFSETQ. The length of the CDR3 is 17 residues. For the CDR3, the DNA is TGCGCCAGCAGCCCCAGGGACCCCCCTGAAAACACCGGGGAGCTGTTTTTT. It codes for CASSPRDPPENTGELFF.

This chain joins TRBV30 and TRBJ2-1; D unclear. Trimming left V 2 bases short and J 8 bases short, with 13 bases between. Per the germline V gene, CDR1 is GTSNPN and CDR2 is SVGIG (reference sequence). The CDR3 is 13 residues long. Here the CDR3 reads CAWSITEVHEQFF. CDR3 bases: TGTGCCTGGAGTATCACAGAGGTCCATGAGCAGTTCTTC. The variable domain in full, with the rest retrieved from reference TRBV30 and TRBJ2-1, is SQTIHQWPATLVQPVGSPLSLECTVEGTSNPNLYWYRQAAGRGLQLLFYSVGIGQISSEVPQNLSASRPQDRQFILSSKKLLLSDSGFYLCAWSITEVHEQFFGPGTRLTVL.

The V gene is TRBV7-2, the J gene TRBJ2-3; the match to TRBD2 covers 13 bases. CDR3 length: 15 residues. With V trimmed by 5 bases and J by 6 bases, 5 bases remained unmatched. From germline, CDR1 is SGHTA and CDR2 FQGNSA. CDR3 sequence: CASSLLAGGLDTQYF. The CDR3 DNA is TGTGCCAGCAGCCTACTAGCGGGGGGGCTTGATACGCAGTATTTT. The full variable domain, rest sourced from reference TRBV7-2 and TRBJ2-3, is GAGVSQSPSNKVTEKGKDVELRCDPISGHTALYWYRQSLGQGLEFLIYFQGNSAPDKSGLPSDRFSAERTGGSVSTLTIQRTQQEDSAVYLCASSLLAGGLDTQYFGPGTRLTVL.

This chain uses TRBV5-1 with TRBJ2-1; D perhaps matches TRBD2 (6 bases). The V end lost 0 bases, the J end lost 12 bases, and 13 bases lay between the germline ends. There are 13 residues in the CDR3. The germline gives CDR1 SGHRS, CDR2 YFSETQ. CDR3 nucleotide sequence: TGCGCCAGCAGCTTGGGGGGTTGGGAGGCGCAGTTCTTC. Translated: CASSLGGWEAQFF.

The V gene is TRBV2, the J gene TRBJ1-3; 8 nucleotides line up with TRBD1. Germline V gives CDR1 SNHLY, CDR2 FYNNEI. The V gene end was trimmed by 6 bases and the J gene end by 1 base; junction bases not matched to a gene: 5. The CDR3 totals 15 residues. The CDR3 loop reads CASRLRGLSGNTIYF. CDR3 nucleotide sequence: TGTGCCAGCAGGCTCAGGGGGCTATCTGGAAACACCATATATTTT.

This sequence joins TRBV10-3 and TRBJ2-1; possibly TRBD1 or TRBD2 for D (6 bases each). The CDR3 has 14 residues. Germline V gene sequence: CDR1 ENHRY, CDR2 SYGVKD. V lost 8 bases and J lost 0, with 11 bases in between. The CDR3 protein is CAISGALSYNEQFF. DNA for the CDR3: TGTGCCATCTCGGGGGCTCTCTCCTACAATGAGCAGTTCTTC.

V usage is TRBV5-8 and J usage is TRBJ2-5; TRBD1 aligns across 11 bases. The ends lost 4 bases at V and 4 bases at J; junction bases unmatched: 9. There are 16 residues in the CDR3. CDR1 is SGHTS, CDR2 YDEGEE, per germline. The CDR3 region has the DNA TGTGCCAGCAGCACCGGACAGGGGGCGGGTCGAGAGACCCAGTACTTC. Translating it yields CASSTGQGAGRETQYF.

V gene TRBV5-6 combines with J gene TRBJ2-2, with 9 bases aligning to TRBD1. Germline V lookup: CDR1 SGHDT, CDR2 YYEEEE. This CDR3 has 17 residues. The V segment lost 4 bases and the J segment 4 bases; nucleotides outside the gene matches: 11. CDR3 sequence (DNA): TGTGCCAGCAGCCCCCCCGGGACAGGGTGGAGCACCGGGGAGCTGTTTTTT. Protein: CASSPPGTGWSTGELFF.

The chain joins TRBV5-1 to TRBJ2-7; 8 nucleotides align to TRBD1. V dropped 2 bases and J dropped 0; count of bases not matched to a gene: 1. Germline V CDR1 and CDR2: SGHRS, YFSETQ. The CDR3 spans 14 residues. The CDR3 nucleotides are TGCGCCAGCAGCTTCCAGGGGGCCTCCTACGAGCAGTACTTC. This translates into CASSFQGASYEQYF.

The chain combines TRBV27 with TRBJ1-2; 8 bases line up with TRBD1. The germline V gene encodes CDR1 MNHEY and CDR2 SMNVEV (reference sequence). The CDR3 has 14 amino acids. J gave up 0 bases and V 4 bases, and 1 base lay outside the gene matches. The CDR3, as DNA: TGTGCCAGCAGTTGGACAGGGCCTAACTATGGCTACACCTTC. It yields the protein CASSWTGPNYGYTF.

V and J are TRBV6-1 and TRBJ2-5, with 8 bases matching TRBD1. After removal of 10 bases from V and 3 bases from J, the junction contained 7 bases not matched to a gene. In germline, CDR1 is MNHNS, CDR2 SASEGT. The CDR3 totals 13 residues. CDR3 sequence: CATDRGREETQYF. The CDR3 DNA reads as TGTGCCACCGACAGGGGACGCGAAGAGACCCAGTACTTC.

CDR3 DNA sequence: TGTGCCAGCAGCTTAGGAGGGACAGGGGGCTCGGGAGGCTACACCTTC. Amino acid sequence: CASSLGGTGGSGGYTF. The chain joins TRBV7-9 to TRBJ1-2; 12 positions match TRBD1. CDR3 size: 16 residues. J lost 8 bases, V lost 1 base, and 8 bases had no gene match. The V gene's germline CDR1 is SEHNR and CDR2 FQNEAQ (reference sequence).

The rearrangement uses TRBV27 and TRBJ1-2; 11 nucleotides agree with TRBD1. CDR1 MNHEY and CDR2 SMNVEV come from the germline V gene (reference sequence). The V and J ends lost 3 bases and 7 bases, in that order; junction bases with no gene match: 4. This CDR3 contains 14 residues. The CDR3 DNA follows: TGTGCCAGCAGTTTCGCCGGGACAGGGGGTGGCTACACCTTC. Translated: CASSFAGTGGGYTF.

Here the CDR3 DNA reads TGTGCCAGCAGTCCTACCGGGACCCCCCGCGGCTACACCTTC. Translating it yields CASSPTGTPRGYTF. The chain has TRBV6-5 and TRBJ1-2, with D perhaps TRBD1 (5 bases). V was pared by 5 bases and J by 8 bases, with 18 bases between. CDR1 is MNHEY and CDR2 is SVGAGI in the germline V gene. CDR3 length: 14 amino acids.

CDR3 region: CASRKSSGGTYNEQFF. CDR3 in DNA: TGTGCCAGCAGAAAAAGTAGCGGGGGGACCTACAATGAGCAGTTCTTC. The V gene is TRBV27, the J gene TRBJ2-1; 10 bases are a match to TRBD2. The CDR3 runs 16 residues. V lost 6 bases to trimming and J lost 2 bases; unmatched junction nucleotides: 7. Germline CDR1 MNHEY, CDR2 SMNVEV (reference sequence).

The V and J genes are TRBV6-5 and TRBJ1-1; D is possibly TRBD1 (5 bases). Germline CDR1 is MNHEY and CDR2 is SVGAGI. There are 14 residues in the CDR3. V shed 0 bases and J shed 3 bases, with 8 bases lying between them. CDR3 in amino acids: CASSYSGGDTEAFF. The CDR3 nucleotides are TGTGCCAGCAGTTACTCGGGGGGTGACACTGAAGCTTTCTTT.

The genes are TRBV5-1 and TRBJ2-7; D gene ambiguous. There are 13 residues in the CDR3. Trimming shortened V by 4 bases and J by 3 bases, and 11 bases separated the two germline ends. Germline lookup yields CDR1 SGHRS and CDR2 YFSETQ. The CDR3 nucleotides read TGCGCCAGCAGCCCTCTAACGAACTACGAGCAGTACTTC. Residues: CASSPLTNYEQYF.

V usage is TRBV5-4 and J usage is TRBJ2-1, with TRBD1 as a possible D gene (6 bases). CDR1 SGHNT and CDR2 YYREEE come from the germline V gene (reference sequence). This CDR3 spans 17 amino acids. V was cut by 2 bases and J by 0 bases, with 15 bases left in between. DNA of the CDR3: TGTGCCAGCAGCTTTACACCGGGACAAAGCTCCTACAATGAGCAGTTCTTC. Translation: CASSFTPGQSSYNEQFF.

The chain employs TRBV5-1 and TRBJ1-2, with 7 bases that match TRBD1. Looked up from germline, CDR1 is SGHRS and CDR2 is YFSETQ. Germline trimming cut 4 bases from V and 6 bases from J; bases unmatched to any gene: 9. The CDR3 is made up of 14 amino acids. DNA for the CDR3: TGCGCCAGCAGCCCGACAGGGTCGGAGCATGGCTACACCTTC. It specifies CASSPTGSEHGYTF. Using reference TRBV5-1 and TRBJ1-2 for the parts outside the CDR3, the full variable domain is KAGVTQTPRYLIKTRGQQVTLSCSPISGHRSVSWYQQTPGQGLQFLFEYFSETQRNKGNFPGRFSGRQFSNSRSEMNVSTLELGDSALYLCASSPTGSEHGYTFGSGTRLTVV.

This chain connects TRBV6-1 to TRBJ1-1; D remains ambiguous. This CDR3 contains 13 residues. Germline values: CDR1 MNHNS, CDR2 SASEGT. The V and J ends lost 4 bases and 4 bases respectively, with 10 bases between them. The CDR3 coding sequence is TGTGCCAGCAGTGTGGCCCGCGGCACTGAAGCTTTCTTT. It specifies CASSVARGTEAFF.

The rearrangement links TRBV21-1 to TRBJ2-4; the table's D call of TRBD2 was not tested on the DNA. TRBV21-1 is shown as a pseudogene. The CDR3 covers 18 residues. CDR3 nucleotides: TGTGCCAGCAGCAAGTTTCTAGTCTTACTTCTAGCCAAAAACATTCAGTACTTC. Protein: CASSKFLVLLLAKNIQYF.

This clone was detected a few times. The gene calls are TRBV29-1 and TRBJ1-2; 10 bases are shared with TRBD1. There are 13 residues in the CDR3. With V trimmed by 4 bases and J by 8 bases, 7 bases remained unmatched. The germline CDR1 and CDR2 sequences are SQVTM and ANQGSEA. CDR3 sequence reads: CSVVGDRGTGYTF. The CDR3 DNA reads TGCAGCGTTGTGGGGGACAGGGGTACGGGCTACACCTTC.

This chain uses TRBV5-8 with TRBJ2-5; D gene unclear. The DNA matches TRBJ2-7 better at its end, which makes the J call doubtful. Germline values: CDR1 SGHTS, CDR2 YDEGEE. This CDR3 contains 12 residues. CDR3 nucleotide sequence: TGTGCCAGCAGCTTGGAAATCTACGAGCAGTACTTC. As protein: CASSLEIYEQYF.

This clone was detected once. The chain carries TRBV4-1 and TRBJ1-6, with unresolved D. The CDR3 has 17 amino acids. Deletions cut 1 base from V and 7 bases from J, with 17 bases between. Germline V CDR1 and CDR2: MGHRA, YSYEKL. CDR3 DNA: TGCGCCAGCAGCCAAGTTAGGTCTAGGGTTGGGAATTCACCCCTCCACTTT. Its protein is CASSQVRSRVGNSPLHF.

The J gene is TRBJ1-1, the V gene TRBV29-1; 8 bases line up with TRBD1. Losses at the gene ends were 3 bases for V and 3 bases for J; bases not matched to a gene: 15. The germline V gene encodes CDR1 SQVTM and CDR2 ANQGSEA. The CDR3 sequence is 17 residues long. Here the CDR3 DNA reads TGCAGCGTTGACCCTATGACCGGGACAGGTTCAGACACTGAAGCTTTCTTT. Translated, it gives CSVDPMTGTGSDTEAFF.